This TCR beta chain is drawn from a study of blood T cell repertoires in COVID-19. V lost 11 bases to trimming and J lost 3 bases, with 13 bases between them. There are 12 residues in the CDR3. Germline assignment: CDR1 MNHEY and CDR2 SVGAGI. The repertoire was sequenced with immunoSEQ multiplex PCR; TCRdb's copy has only in-frame clones and lacks some. The sample holds under 300,000 clones, about nine tenths seen once. The sequencing sample was made of PBMCs or T cells enriched from blood (not recorded which). The clonotype comes from a young woman with acute COVID-19. The rearrangement uses TRBV6-5 and TRBJ1-2, with D possibly being TRBD1 (6 bases). The chain's CDR3 is CAGNNRDYGYTF. In nucleotides, the CDR3 is TGTGCCGGGAACAACAGGGACTATGGCTACACCTTC.